This T cell receptor (beta chain) was identified in a study of CD8+CD57+ T cells in acquired aplastic anemia. It was genomic DNA that served as the template for profiling TCR beta VDJ and CDR3. In TCRdb, the reads were re-called with MiXCR into one record per CDR3 protein. Here the sample spans about 180,000 distinct CDR3 sequences, 45% to 50% being singletons. This clonotype was picked up many times. The antigen is undetermined. Study results and caveats: The number of CD8+ CDR3 sequences shared by patients and controls was around 30.

The CDR3 has 15 residues. The V gene lost 3 bases and the J gene lost 1 base, with 11 bases spanning the gap. In germline, CDR1 is SGHTS, CDR2 YDEGEE. The rearrangement links TRBV5-8 to TRBJ1-5; tentatively, D is TRBD1 (5 bases). Input material: sorted CD4+, CD8+, or CD8+CD57+ T cells (not recorded which) from PBMCs. The receptor's source is a human donor in good health. CDR3 nucleotides: TGTGCCAGCAGCTCAGGGAGCTTAAGCAATCAGCCCCAGCATTTT. This sequence encodes CASSSGSLSNQPQHF.